The 27 T cell receptor beta chains given below trace back to one sample, sequenced in a study of cytomegalovirus exposure and HLA in healthy donors. PCR was performed using 60 Vbeta and 13 Jbeta primers. Assay: immunoSEQ multiplex PCR; the TCRdb copy retains only in-frame clones and omits some. The repertoire holds more than 85,000 clones, with 69% as singletons. Sequenced sample: PBMCs. The receptors stem from a female donor in good health and CMV-seronegative.

The genes are TRBV27 and TRBJ2-2; D is ambiguous. Germline V lookup: CDR1 MNHEY, CDR2 SMNVEV (reference sequence). CDR3 length equals 14 residues. V was cut by 6 bases and J by 8 bases, with 16 bases left in between. The DNA of the CDR3 is TGTGCCAGCAGCACTGCCCCATCCGGGGGGGAGCTGTTTTTT. It yields the protein CASSTAPSGGELFF.

V usage is TRBV4-3 and J usage is TRBJ2-7, with TRBD1 matching over 11 bases. In germline, CDR1 is LGHNA, CDR2 YSLEER. The CDR3 length is 15 residues. Losses at the gene ends were 4 bases for V and 3 bases for J; bases not matched to a gene: 5. The CDR3 sequence: CASSPRTGGDYEQYF. CDR3 nucleotides: TGCGCCAGCAGCCCGAGGACAGGGGGCGACTACGAGCAGTACTTC.

This clone has more than one count but fewer than ten. This chain links TRBV9 with TRBJ2-1; D is possibly TRBD1 (6 bases). V lost 3 bases and J lost 0, with 13 bases in between. The CDR3 consists of 16 residues. Per the germline V gene, CDR1 is SGDLS and CDR2 is YYNGEE. CDR3 residues: CASSGGQPSSYNEQFF. The DNA for the CDR3 is TGTGCCAGCAGCGGAGGACAGCCCAGCTCCTACAATGAGCAGTTCTTC.

The count of this clone is one. V usage is TRBV12-5 and J usage is TRBJ2-7, with D possibly being TRBD2 (5 bases). The V gene lost 1 base and the J gene lost 9 bases, with 10 bases spanning the gap. This CDR3 is 12 amino acids long. The germline CDR1 and CDR2 sequences are LGHNT and FRNRAP. DNA for the CDR3: TGTGCTAGTGGTTTGGGGGAGAGGATGCAGTACTTC. This encodes CASGLGERMQYF.

The rearrangement joins TRBV15 to TRBJ2-3, with D tentatively TRBD2 (6 bases). Germline CDR1 LNHNV, CDR2 YYDKDF (reference sequence). The CDR3 runs 14 residues. V lost 5 bases and J 0 bases, leaving 9 bases between the germline ends. CDR3 DNA: TGTGCCACCAGCTCCGCGGGGAGCACAGATACGCAGTATTTT. This gives the protein CATSSAGSTDTQYF. The full variable domain, its missing parts supplied by reference TRBV15 and TRBJ2-3, is DAMVIQNPRYQVTQFGKPVTLSCSQTLNHNVMYWYQQKSSQAPKLLFHYYDKDFNNEADTPDNFQSRRPNTSFCFLDIRSPGLGDTAMYLCATSSAGSTDTQYFGPGTRLTVL.

The chain has TRBV7-2 and TRBJ1-2; D gene uncertain. Trimming left V 1 base short and J 4 bases short, with 10 bases between. CDR3 size: 14 residues. Germline values: CDR1 SGHTA, CDR2 FQGNSA. CDR3 region: CASSLETSVYGYTF. In DNA, the CDR3 is TGTGCCAGCAGCTTAGAGACCAGCGTCTATGGCTACACCTTC.

The V call is TRBV12-5, the J call TRBJ2-1; 8 positions agree with TRBD2. The germline CDR1 and CDR2 sequences are LGHNT and FRNRAP. The length of the CDR3 is 16 residues. The ends lost 3 bases at V and 5 bases at J; junction bases unmatched: 9. The DNA of the CDR3 is TGTGCTAGTGGTTTTAGCTTAGCGGGATTAAACAATGAGCAGTTCTTC. Translation gives CASGFSLAGLNNEQFF.

This clone has only a few counts. The chain joins TRBV4-3 to TRBJ1-1; 7 bases map to TRBD1. The CDR3 is made up of 15 amino acids. The ends lost 4 bases at V and 3 bases at J; junction bases unmatched: 8. The germline V gene has CDR1 LGHNA and CDR2 YSLEER. CDR3: CASSPTGQEDTEAFF. The CDR3 DNA is TGCGCCAGCAGCCCCACTGGACAGGAGGACACTGAAGCTTTCTTT.

J is TRBJ1-2 and V is TRBV7-9, with TRBD1 matching 7 bases. Germline assignment: CDR1 SEHNR and CDR2 FQNEAQ (reference sequence). The CDR3 is 14 amino acids. V lost 1 base to trimming and J lost 4 bases; unmatched junction nucleotides: 3. CDR3 coding DNA: TGTGCCAGCAGCTTAGGGGGGGACAGCTATGGCTACACCTTC. Its translation is CASSLGGDSYGYTF.

This clone was detected once. The chain links TRBV30 to TRBJ2-4; 12 nucleotides line up with TRBD1. The germline V gene has CDR1 GTSNPN and CDR2 SVGIG (reference sequence). The trim removed 5 bases at V and 10 bases at J, leaving 3 bases unmatched. The CDR3 has 12 amino acids. The CDR3 DNA reads as TGTGCCTGGGAGGGACAGGGGGCTATTCAGTACTTC. Encoded protein: CAWEGQGAIQYF. Drawing the rest from reference TRBV30 and TRBJ2-4, the complete variable domain is SQTIHQWPATLVQPVGSPLSLECTVEGTSNPNLYWYRQAAGRGLQLLFYSVGIGQISSEVPQNLSASRPQDRQFILSSKKLLLSDSGFYLCAWEGQGAIQYFGAGTRLSVL.

V and J are TRBV5-1 and TRBJ1-1; possibly TRBD1 for D (5 bases). With 6 bases removed from V and 4 bases from J, the gap between germline ends came to 13 bases. This CDR3 region has 13 residues. Per the germline V gene, CDR1 is SGHRS and CDR2 is YFSETQ. The DNA of the CDR3 is TGCGCCAGCACCACTGGGGGGAGCACTGAAGCTTTCTTT. The encoded protein is CASTTGGSTEAFF. Supplemented by reference TRBV5-1 and TRBJ1-1, the full variable domain reads KAGVTQTPRYLIKTRGQQVTLSCSPISGHRSVSWYQQTPGQGLQFLFEYFSETQRNKGNFPGRFSGRQFSNSRSEMNVSTLELGDSALYLCASTTGGSTEAFFGQGTRLTVV.

V is TRBV2 and J is TRBJ2-1; maybe TRBD1 (7 bases). This CDR3 spans 15 amino acids. With 1 base removed from V and 4 bases from J, the gap between germline ends came to 11 bases. Germline V lookup: CDR1 SNHLY, CDR2 FYNNEI. The CDR3 coding sequence is TGTGCCAGCAGTGAAGGGAGGGACAGTTACAATGAGCAGTTCTTC. Amino acid sequence: CASSEGRDSYNEQFF.

The V and J genes are TRBV19 and TRBJ2-7; 9 nucleotides match TRBD1. Germline loops: CDR1 LNHDA, CDR2 SQIVND (reference sequence). The trim removed 6 bases at V and 2 bases at J, leaving 5 bases unmatched. The CDR3 contains 14 residues. CDR3 in amino acids: CASSDRDRAYEQYF. In DNA, the CDR3 is TGTGCCAGTAGCGATAGGGACAGGGCCTACGAGCAGTACTTC.

In the case of this clone: The junction differs from germline at one of its ends, possibly a read error. DNA of the CDR3: TGTGCTAGCAGCTTATCCAGGGGGGAGACCCAGTACTTC. Protein: CASSLSRGETQYF. The chain joins TRBV7-7 to TRBJ2-5; TRBD1 aligns across 7 bases. The CDR3 is 13 amino acids. CDR1 is SSHAT, CDR2 FNYEAQ, per germline (reference sequence).

Details on this clone: Other DNA sequences in this sample translate to the same CDR3. This chain connects TRBV5-4 to TRBJ2-7; D gene ambiguous. Trimming removed 4 bases from V and 2 bases from J, with 4 bases in between. The V gene's germline CDR1 is SGHNT and CDR2 YYREEE (reference sequence). The CDR3 contains 11 residues. The CDR3 protein is CASSSTYEQYF. The CDR3 nucleotides read TGTGCCAGCAGCAGCACCTACGAGCAGTACTTC.

A few counts support this clone. The chain employs TRBV5-6 and TRBJ1-2; a possible D gene is TRBD1 (5 bases). There are 13 residues in the CDR3. In germline, CDR1 is SGHDT, CDR2 YYEEEE. Trimming took 0 bases from V and 2 from J, leaving 5 bases between them. CDR3 sequence reads: CASSLDRNYGYTF. CDR3 bases: TGTGCCAGCAGCTTGGACAGGAACTATGGCTACACCTTC.

This chain connects TRBV7-9 to TRBJ2-5, with a tentative D call TRBD1 (6 bases). The CDR3 loop spans 14 amino acids. V shed 5 bases and J shed 3 bases, with 13 bases lying between them. Germline-derived CDR1 and CDR2 are SEHNR and FQNEAQ (reference sequence). The CDR3 region is CASSVGQMEETQYF. The CDR3 bases are TGTGCCAGCAGCGTAGGACAGATGGAAGAGACCCAGTACTTC.

In this sample, this clone turned up once. The chain combines TRBV6-6 with TRBJ2-3; 7 bases align to TRBD2. Looked up from germline, CDR1 is MNHNY and CDR2 is SVGAGI (reference sequence). CDR3 length: 15 residues. With 2 bases clipped from V and 3 bases from J, the junction kept 5 bases outside the gene matches. The CDR3 loop reads CASSYTGGRTDTQYF. The CDR3 DNA follows: TGTGCCAGCAGTTACACTGGCGGGAGAACAGATACGCAGTATTTT.

The rearrangement uses TRBV9 and TRBJ1-4; weak D call: TRBD1 (6 bases). Trimming stripped 7 bases from V and 1 base from J, with 14 bases between. From germline, CDR1 is SGDLS and CDR2 YYNGEE. This CDR3 is 15 amino acids long. CDR3 DNA: TGTGCCAGCGGCACGGGAGGGGGAACTAATGAAAAACTGTTTTTT. It codes for CASGTGGGTNEKLFF.

The CDR3, as DNA: TGTGCCAGTAGTGGACAGACTGGGTACGAGCAGTACTTC. Its translation: CASSGQTGYEQYF. The chain is built from TRBV19 and TRBJ2-7, with a weak D call TRBD1 (6 bases). V was trimmed by 5 bases and J by 4 bases, leaving 12 bases between them. In germline, CDR1 is LNHDA, CDR2 SQIVND (reference sequence). The CDR3 is 13 amino acids.

The gene calls are TRBV6-9 and TRBJ2-5; D might be TRBD2 (5 bases). The DNA matches TRBJ2-7 better at its end, which makes the J call doubtful. The CDR3 loop spans 13 amino acids. Germline V lookup: CDR1 MNHGY, CDR2 SVAAGI. In nucleotides, the CDR3 is TGTGCCGGAGGCAGGCGCTTGCTCTGCGAGCAGTACTTC. It codes for CAGGRRLLCEQYF.

This chain uses TRBV7-9 with TRBJ2-2; D call uncertain. V lost 2 bases and J lost 7, with 8 bases in between. The CDR3 has 13 amino acids. Looked up from germline, CDR1 is SEHNR and CDR2 is FQNEAQ (reference sequence). CDR3 nucleotides: TGTGCCAGCAGCTTAAATATCGGCGGGGAGCTGTTTTTT. Encoded protein: CASSLNIGGELFF.

This chain links TRBV19 with TRBJ2-6; D remains unclear. Germline values: CDR1 LNHDA, CDR2 SQIVND (reference sequence). The CDR3 runs to 13 residues. The V end lost 6 bases, the J end lost 4 bases, and 7 bases lay between the germline ends. CDR3: CASRTNGANVLTF. The CDR3 nucleotides read TGTGCCAGTAGAACAAACGGGGCCAACGTCCTGACTTTC.

Comment on this clone: The sample holds other DNA sequences that translate to the same CDR3. The V call is TRBV6-5, the J call TRBJ1-2; 7 positions agree with TRBD1. With V trimmed by 5 bases and J by 2 bases, 8 bases remained unmatched. This CDR3 is built from 15 residues. Germline assignment: CDR1 MNHEY and CDR2 SVGAGI. Here the CDR3 reads CASSTQTGFNYGYTF. CDR3 nucleotides: TGTGCCAGCAGTACACAGACAGGGTTCAACTATGGCTACACCTTC.

The rearrangement joins TRBV5-4 to TRBJ2-7; TRBD2 matches at 16 bases. The length of the CDR3 is 15 residues. The germline V gene has CDR1 SGHNT and CDR2 YYREEE (reference sequence). V trimming: 4 bases; J trimming: 6 bases; junction bases outside the gene matches: 4. The CDR3 loop reads CASSPGTSGRGEQYF. The CDR3 DNA reads TGTGCCAGCAGCCCCGGGACTAGCGGGAGGGGCGAGCAGTACTTC.

The CDR3: CASSLVGHDNEKLFF. The CDR3, as DNA: TGTGCCAGCAGCTTGGTGGGACACGATAATGAAAAACTGTTTTTT. The chain joins TRBV5-8 to TRBJ1-4; tentatively, D is TRBD1 (6 bases). Trimming pared 0 bases from V and 4 bases from J, leaving 10 bases between. CDR3 size: 15 residues. In germline, CDR1 is SGHTS, CDR2 YDEGEE.

J is TRBJ1-5 and V is TRBV7-9, with a possible D match to TRBD1 (6 bases). The V end lost 8 bases, the J end lost 1 base, and 9 bases lay between the germline ends. The CDR3 spans 13 residues. Germline V gives CDR1 SEHNR, CDR2 FQNEAQ (reference sequence). The CDR3 loop reads CASGRGSNQPQHF. The CDR3 nucleotides are TGTGCCAGCGGGAGGGGGAGCAATCAGCCCCAGCATTTT.